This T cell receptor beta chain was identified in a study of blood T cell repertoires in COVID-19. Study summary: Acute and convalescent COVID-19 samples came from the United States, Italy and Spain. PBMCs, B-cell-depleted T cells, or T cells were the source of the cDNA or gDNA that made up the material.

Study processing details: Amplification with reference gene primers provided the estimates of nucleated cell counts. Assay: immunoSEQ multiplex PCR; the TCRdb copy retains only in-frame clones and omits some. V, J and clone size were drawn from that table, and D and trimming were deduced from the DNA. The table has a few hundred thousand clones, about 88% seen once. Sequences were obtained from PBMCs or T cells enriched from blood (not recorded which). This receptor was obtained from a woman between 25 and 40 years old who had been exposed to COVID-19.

CDR3 amino acids: CASSLHRENIQYF. The CDR3 DNA follows: TGTGCCAGCAGTTTACACAGGGAAAACATTCAGTACTTC. The rearrangement joins TRBV12-3 or TRBV12-4 to TRBJ2-4; a possible D gene is TRBD1 (6 bases). This CDR3 comprises 13 residues. V lost 2 bases to trimming and J lost 5 bases, with 7 bases between them.